The rows below give T cell receptor beta chains drawn from one sample of a study of cytomegalovirus exposure and HLA in healthy donors. Generated by immunoSEQ multiplex PCR, the TCRdb table keeps only in-frame clones and is missing some. The top ten clones hold 2.5% to 3.5% of a sample with around 100,000 clones, 79% of them seen once. The sample consisted of PBMCs. All receptors come from a woman aged 40 to 50 in good health and CMV-seronegative. Both conserved end residues are part of each CDR3. D genes are given only for firm matches. Clone size appears in some rows only: once, few, many, or a class for an expanded clone.

clone_size	v_call	d_call	j_call	cdr3_aa	cdr3_nt
NA	TRBV27	NA	TRBJ2-1	CASSQTYNEQFF	TGTGCCAGCAGTCAAACCTACAATGAGCAGTTCTTC
NA	TRBV5-5	NA	TRBJ2-7	CASSSRGDYEQYF	TGTGCCAGCAGCTCCCGGGGAGACTACGAGCAGTACTTC
NA	TRBV7-2	NA	TRBJ1-4	CASSPRHGRKGKLFF	TGTGCCAGCAGCCCGCGACACGGCCGGAAAGGAAAACTGTTTTTT
once	TRBV4-1	TRBD1	TRBJ2-2	CASSRRGQGGTGELFF	TGCGCCAGCAGCCGCCGAGGACAGGGAGGCACCGGGGAGCTGTTTTTT
NA	TRBV27	NA	TRBJ2-7	CASSFLTGIPYEQYF	TGTGCCAGCAGTTTTCTTACAGGGATTCCCTACGAGCAGTACTTC
once	TRBV19	NA	TRBJ1-4	CASSSGTQKLFF	TGTGCCAGTAGTAGCGGGACCCAAAAACTGTTTTTT
few	TRBV19	TRBD2	TRBJ2-2	CASLAGAQNTGELFF	TGTGCCAGTTTAGCGGGGGCGCAGAACACCGGGGAGCTGTTTTTT
NA	TRBV11-3	NA	TRBJ2-1	CASSLGVRGSNEQFF	TGTGCCAGCAGCTTAGGGGTCAGGGGAAGCAATGAGCAGTTCTTC
NA	TRBV10-1	NA	TRBJ1-1	CASSESTPFEAFF	TGCGCCAGCAGTGAGTCGACTCCCTTTGAAGCTTTCTTT
few	TRBV5-4	NA	TRBJ2-2	CASSLGSAPEGAGELFF	TGTGCCAGCAGCTTAGGTAGCGCTCCAGAGGGGGCCGGGGAGCTGTTTTTT
NA	TRBV28	NA	TRBJ1-4	CASSRGATNEKLFF	TGTGCCAGCAGCAGGGGAGCCACTAATGAAAAACTGTTTTTT
once	TRBV25-1	TRBD1	TRBJ2-7	CASRRQGAYEQYF	TGTGCCAGTCGGAGACAGGGGGCCTACGAGCAGTACTTC
NA	TRBV7-6	NA	TRBJ2-7	CASSPEQGALYEQYF	TGTGCCAGCAGCCCCGAACAGGGCGCCCTCTACGAGCAGTACTTC
NA	TRBV4-3	NA	TRBJ1-4	CASSQDSGLNEKLFF	TGCGCCAGCAGCCAAGATAGCGGACTTAATGAAAAACTGTTTTTT
NA	TRBV5-1	NA	TRBJ1-2	CASSLFLEYGYTF	TGCGCCAGCAGCTTGTTCCTGGAGTACGGCTACACCTTC
NA	TRBV2	NA	TRBJ1-4	CASSDRRVSEKLFF	TGTGCCAGCAGTGACAGGAGGGTGTCAGAAAAACTGTTTTTT
NA	TRBV18	NA	TRBJ1-6	CASSRDISDSPLHF	TGTGCCAGCTCACGGGACATCTCCGATTCACCCCTCCACTTT
NA	TRBV5-1	NA	TRBJ2-7	CASSGGASSYEQYF	TGCGCCAGCAGCGGCGGGGCGAGCTCCTACGAGCAGTACTTC
NA	TRBV5-1	NA	TRBJ2-2	CASSTGTTNTGELFF	TGCGCCAGCAGTACAGGGACTACGAACACCGGGGAGCTGTTTTTT
NA	TRBV27	TRBD2	TRBJ2-7	CASRSLAGNREQYF	TGTGCCAGCAGGTCGCTAGCGGGAAACCGCGAGCAGTACTTC
NA	TRBV30	NA	TRBJ1-3	CAWSSTGYGNTIYF	TGTGCCTGGAGTTCTACAGGGTATGGAAACACCATATATTTT
NA	TRBV19	TRBD2	TRBJ2-4	CASRIKEGTSGSAKNIQYF	TGTGCCAGTAGGATCAAAGAGGGGACTAGCGGTTCGGCCAAAAACATTCAGTACTTC
NA	TRBV11-2	TRBD1	TRBJ2-2	CASSSTGFTGELFF	TGTGCCAGCAGCTCGACAGGGTTCACCGGGGAGCTGTTTTTT
NA	TRBV4-3	TRBD2	TRBJ2-7	CASSQDRGGASIHEQYF	TGCGCCAGCAGCCAAGACCGCGGGGGGGCGTCGATCCACGAGCAGTACTTC
NA	TRBV7-9	TRBD1	TRBJ1-5	CASSPGTDLPQHF	TGTGCCAGCAGCCCCGGGACAGACCTGCCCCAGCATTTT
NA	TRBV5-6	NA	TRBJ1-5	CASSFGGGQPQHF	TGTGCCAGCAGCTTCGGTGGGGGCCAGCCCCAGCATTTT
NA	TRBV19	NA	TRBJ1-1	CASSRQPVDTEAFF	TGTGCCAGTAGTAGACAGCCCGTGGACACTGAAGCTTTCTTT
NA	TRBV28	TRBD1	TRBJ1-1	CASLEQGVRTEAFF	TGTGCCAGTCTAGAGCAGGGGGTGAGGACTGAAGCTTTCTTT
once	TRBV13	NA	TRBJ2-7	CASSLSSYEQYF	TGTGCCAGCAGCTTATCGTCCTACGAGCAGTACTTC
NA	TRBV5-6	TRBD1	TRBJ2-7	CASSVGQGAYEQYF	TGTGCCAGCAGCGTGGGACAGGGGGCCTACGAGCAGTACTTC
NA	TRBV7-2	TRBD1	TRBJ2-1	CASSLSSTGGYNEQFF	TGTGCCAGCAGCCTTAGTTCGACAGGGGGCTACAATGAGCAGTTCTTC
NA	TRBV29-1	TRBD2	TRBJ2-7	CSVVRTSGRLANEQYF	TGCAGCGTTGTCCGAACTAGCGGGAGACTGGCTAACGAGCAGTACTTC
NA	TRBV28	NA	TRBJ1-2	CASSQSWGGEDYGYTF	TGTGCCAGCAGTCAGTCTTGGGGGGGCGAGGACTATGGCTACACCTTC
NA	TRBV11-3	TRBD1	TRBJ2-7	CASSTLPPSFSGGLFYEQYF	TGTGCCAGCAGCACTCTACCCCCGAGCTTCTCAGGGGGCTTATTCTACGAGCAGTACTTC
NA	TRBV30	TRBD2	TRBJ2-1	CAWSVTRTSGYNEQFF	TGTGCCTGGAGTGTGACACGGACTAGCGGGTACAATGAGCAGTTCTTC
NA	TRBV27	TRBD1	TRBJ2-4	CASSSFTPRGQGAVKNIQYF	TGTGCCAGCAGTTCCTTTACTCCCCGGGGACAGGGGGCGGTCAAAAACATTCAGTACTTC
NA	TRBV7-9	NA	TRBJ1-6	CASSLGGSPLHF	TGTGCCAGCAGCTTGGGAGGATCACCCCTCCACTTT
NA	TRBV4-3	TRBD1	TRBJ1-1	CASSPGGGGEAFF	TGCGCCAGCAGCCCAGGGGGCGGTGGTGAAGCTTTCTTT
NA	TRBV30	TRBD1	TRBJ2-1	CAWRQGASNNEQFF	TGTGCCTGGAGACAGGGGGCCAGCAACAATGAGCAGTTCTTC
NA	TRBV7-2	TRBD1	TRBJ1-5	CASSTGGQQPQHF	TGTGCCAGCAGCACAGGGGGTCAACAGCCCCAGCATTTT
NA	TRBV5-4	TRBD2	TRBJ2-5	CASSSGWGGETQYF	TGTGCCAGCAGCTCGGGTTGGGGGGGAGAGACCCAGTACTTC
NA	TRBV7-9	TRBD2	TRBJ2-1	CASSSGGLAGGKAYNEQFF	TGTGCCAGCAGCTCAGGTGGGCTAGCGGGAGGGAAGGCCTACAATGAGCAGTTCTTC
NA	TRBV7-9	TRBD1	TRBJ1-1	CSSSFTGTGAGEAFF	TGTTCCAGCAGCTTTACCGGGACAGGGGCAGGTGAAGCTTTCTTT
few	TRBV5-4	NA	TRBJ1-1	CASSLAFVTEAFF	TGTGCCAGCAGCTTGGCCTTCGTCACTGAAGCTTTCTTT
NA	TRBV6-5	TRBD1	TRBJ2-7	CASSYTPGQGPYEQYF	TGTGCCAGCAGTTACACCCCGGGACAGGGCCCTTACGAGCAGTACTTC
NA	TRBV18	NA	TRBJ1-1	CASSPPGVGANTEAFF	TGTGCCAGCTCACCACCGGGCGTAGGGGCGAACACTGAAGCTTTCTTT
NA	TRBV6-6	NA	TRBJ1-5	CASSYVGENQPQHF	TGTGCCAGCAGTTACGTTGGTGAGAATCAGCCCCAGCATTTT
NA	TRBV28	TRBD2	TRBJ2-1	CASSISPGAGTYNEQFF	TGTGCCAGCAGTATTTCTCCCGGAGCGGGAACCTACAATGAGCAGTTCTTC
NA	TRBV7-9	TRBD1	TRBJ2-7	CASSLPGAGGSYEQYF	TGTGCCAGCAGCCTACCCGGAGCAGGGGGCTCCTACGAGCAGTACTTC
NA	TRBV4-3	NA	TRBJ2-3	CASSQDLADYTQYF	TGCGCCAGCAGCCAAGATCTAGCTGATTATACGCAGTATTTT
NA	TRBV9	NA	TRBJ1-1	CASSAAGEPGGEAFF	TGTGCCAGCAGCGCCGCAGGGGAGCCTGGTGGTGAAGCTTTCTTT
few	TRBV7-2	NA	TRBJ2-7	CASSPLFEAGSYEQYF	TGTGCCAGCAGTCCCCTATTCGAGGCCGGATCCTACGAGCAGTACTTC
NA	TRBV4-3	NA	TRBJ1-1	CASSQAGRGWNTEAFF	TGCGCCAGCAGCCAAGCGGGCAGGGGATGGAACACTGAAGCTTTCTTT